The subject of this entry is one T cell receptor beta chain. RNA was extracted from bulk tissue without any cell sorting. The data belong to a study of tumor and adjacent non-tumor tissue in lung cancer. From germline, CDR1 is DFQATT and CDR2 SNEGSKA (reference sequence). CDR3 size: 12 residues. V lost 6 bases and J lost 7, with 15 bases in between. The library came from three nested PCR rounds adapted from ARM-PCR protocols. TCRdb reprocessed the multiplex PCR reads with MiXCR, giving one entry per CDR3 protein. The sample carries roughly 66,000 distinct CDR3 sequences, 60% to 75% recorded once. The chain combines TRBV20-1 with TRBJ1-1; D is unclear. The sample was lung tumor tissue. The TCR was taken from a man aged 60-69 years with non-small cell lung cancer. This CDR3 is CSALSSGYEAFF. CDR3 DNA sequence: TGCAGTGCCCTCTCTAGTGGGTATGAAGCTTTCTTT.